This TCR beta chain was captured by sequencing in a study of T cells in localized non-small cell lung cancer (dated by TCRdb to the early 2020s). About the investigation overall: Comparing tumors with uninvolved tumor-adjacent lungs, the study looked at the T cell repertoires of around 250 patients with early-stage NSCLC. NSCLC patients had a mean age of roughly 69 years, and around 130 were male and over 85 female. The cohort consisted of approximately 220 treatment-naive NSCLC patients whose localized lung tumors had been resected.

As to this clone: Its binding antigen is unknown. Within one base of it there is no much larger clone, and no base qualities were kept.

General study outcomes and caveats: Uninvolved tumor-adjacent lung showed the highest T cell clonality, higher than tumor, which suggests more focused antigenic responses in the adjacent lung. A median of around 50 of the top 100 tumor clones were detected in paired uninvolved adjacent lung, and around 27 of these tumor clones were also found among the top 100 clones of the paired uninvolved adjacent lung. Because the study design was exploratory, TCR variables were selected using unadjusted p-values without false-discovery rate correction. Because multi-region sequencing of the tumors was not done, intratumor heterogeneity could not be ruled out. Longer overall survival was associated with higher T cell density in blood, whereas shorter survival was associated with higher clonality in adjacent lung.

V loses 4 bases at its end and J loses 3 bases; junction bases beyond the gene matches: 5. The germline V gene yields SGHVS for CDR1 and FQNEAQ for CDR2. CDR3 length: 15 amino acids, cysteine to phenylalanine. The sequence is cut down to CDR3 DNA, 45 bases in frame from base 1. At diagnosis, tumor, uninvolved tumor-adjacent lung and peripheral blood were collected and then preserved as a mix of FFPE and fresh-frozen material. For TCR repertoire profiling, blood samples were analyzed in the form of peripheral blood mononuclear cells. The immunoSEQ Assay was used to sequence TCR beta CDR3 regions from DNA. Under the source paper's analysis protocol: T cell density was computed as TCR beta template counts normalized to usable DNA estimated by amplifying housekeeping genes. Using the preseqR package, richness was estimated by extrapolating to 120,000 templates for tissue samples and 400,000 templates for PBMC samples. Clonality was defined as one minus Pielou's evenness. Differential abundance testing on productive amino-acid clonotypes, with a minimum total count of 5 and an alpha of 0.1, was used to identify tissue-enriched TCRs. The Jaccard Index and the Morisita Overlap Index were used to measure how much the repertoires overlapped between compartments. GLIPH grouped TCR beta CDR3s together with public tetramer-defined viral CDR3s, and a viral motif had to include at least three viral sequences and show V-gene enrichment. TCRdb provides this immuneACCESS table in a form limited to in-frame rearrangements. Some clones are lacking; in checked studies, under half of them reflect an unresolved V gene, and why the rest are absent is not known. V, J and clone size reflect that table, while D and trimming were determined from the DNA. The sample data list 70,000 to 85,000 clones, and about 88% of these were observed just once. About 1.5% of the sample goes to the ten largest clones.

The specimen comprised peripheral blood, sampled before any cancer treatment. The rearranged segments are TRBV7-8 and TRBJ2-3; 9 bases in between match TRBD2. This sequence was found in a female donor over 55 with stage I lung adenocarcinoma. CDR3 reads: CASSSRGGGTDTQYF. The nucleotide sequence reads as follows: TGTGCCAGCAGCTCGCGGGGGGGCGGAACAGATACGCAGTATTTT.